The TCR beta chain under discussion was sequenced for a study of cytomegalovirus exposure and HLA in healthy donors. This CDR3 spans 13 amino acids. The V gene lost 3 bases and the J gene lost 0 bases, with 6 bases spanning the gap. Germline V gene sequence: CDR1 LGHNA, CDR2 YSLEER. PCR involved 60 Vbeta and 13 Jbeta primers. The table came from immunoSEQ multiplex PCR; TCRdb's copy has only in-frame clones and leaves some out. The data contain 100,000 or so clones, roughly four fifths of them singletons. The clonotype comes from a middle-aged woman in good health and CMV-seropositive. The chain joins TRBV4-3 to TRBJ2-7; D gene unclear. The specimen sequenced was PBMCs. CDR3 nucleotide sequence: TGCGCCAGCAGCCATTCAAACTCCTACGAGCAGTACTTC. It encodes CASSHSNSYEQYF.